The rows below give T cell receptor beta chains drawn from one sample of a study of patients and donors after allogeneic stem cell transplantation. TCRdb analysed the RT-PCR reads with MiXCR anew, one entry per CDR3 protein. The repertoire holds roughly 250,000 distinct CDR3 sequences, 11% to 15% seen once, with roughly 12% in the top ten. Sequencing was performed on blood, either unsorted or a sorted T cell fraction (not recorded which). The receptor source for this set is a human donor who was either an allogeneic HSCT recipient or a stem cell or donor lymphocyte infusion donor (not recorded which). It is not recorded whose cells these are; they may come from a transplant donor. Each CDR3 is given with its conserved first and last residue. Each record gives: J gene, V gene, clone size, D gene, CDR3 DNA, CDR3 protein. The D gene is left open where the match is weak. Where a row states a size, it is once, few, many or the class of an expanded clone; other rows omit it.

J gene: TRBJ2-1; V gene: TRBV20-1; clone size: .; D gene: TRBD1; CDR3 DNA: TGCAGTGCTAGAGATCTAGCCGGGACAGGGGACAATGAGCAGTTCTTC; CDR3 protein: CSARDLAGTGDNEQFF
J gene: TRBJ1-2; V gene: TRBV5-4; clone size: few; D gene: TRBD1; CDR3 DNA: TGTGCCAGCAGCTTGTTCGGTGGAGGGGGCGGTTATGGCTACACCTTC; CDR3 protein: CASSLFGGGGGYGYTF
J gene: TRBJ2-3; V gene: TRBV6-1; clone size: .; D gene: .; CDR3 DNA: TGTGCCAGCAGTGAAATGGGGGTATCTAGCACAGATACGCAGTATTTT; CDR3 protein: CASSEMGVSSTDTQYF
J gene: TRBJ1-4; V gene: TRBV6-6; clone size: few; D gene: .; CDR3 DNA: TGTGCCAGCACCCAGGGCCATAATGAAAAACTGTTTTTT; CDR3 protein: CASTQGHNEKLFF
J gene: TRBJ2-2; V gene: TRBV14; clone size: few; D gene: TRBD1; CDR3 DNA: TGTGCCAGCAGCCCGCCACAGGGGGCGCATGGGGAGCTGTTTTTT; CDR3 protein: CASSPPQGAHGELFF
J gene: TRBJ1-4; V gene: TRBV12-3/TRBV12-4; clone size: .; D gene: .; CDR3 DNA: TGTGCCAGCAGTTTACGTAGAACTAATGAAAAACTGTTTTTT; CDR3 protein: CASSLRRTNEKLFF
J gene: TRBJ2-5; V gene: TRBV11-3; clone size: .; D gene: .; CDR3 DNA: TGTGCCAGCAGCTTAGAGGCCAGGGTAACAGAGGCCCAGTACTTC; CDR3 protein: CASSLEARVTEAQYF
J gene: TRBJ2-3; V gene: TRBV2; clone size: many; D gene: TRBD2; CDR3 DNA: TGTGCCAGCAGTGAAGCGCTTCGGGGGGCTAGCGGGAGGTCCGATACGCAGTATTTT; CDR3 protein: CASSEALRGASGRSDTQYF
J gene: TRBJ2-5; V gene: TRBV20-1; clone size: .; D gene: TRBD2; CDR3 DNA: TGCAGTGCAGAGCGGGGGGGACAAGAGACCCAGTACTTC; CDR3 protein: CSAERGGQETQYF
J gene: TRBJ2-5; V gene: TRBV7-3; clone size: .; D gene: .; CDR3 DNA: TGTGCCAGCAGCTTAGACGGACGCCCACAAGAGACCCAGTACTTC; CDR3 protein: CASSLDGRPQETQYF
J gene: TRBJ2-5; V gene: TRBV24-1; clone size: few; D gene: TRBD1; CDR3 DNA: TGTGCCACCAGTGACGTACAGGGGACGCGTGGAGAGACCCAGTACTTC; CDR3 protein: CATSDVQGTRGETQYF
J gene: TRBJ2-7; V gene: TRBV4-3; clone size: many; D gene: .; CDR3 DNA: TGCGCCAGCAGCCAAGATGAGACCCCGGTCTACGAGCAGTACTTC; CDR3 protein: CASSQDETPVYEQYF
J gene: TRBJ1-2; V gene: TRBV27; clone size: .; D gene: .; CDR3 DNA: TGTGCCAGCAGTCCAGGAGGCACTAACTATGGCTACACCTTC; CDR3 protein: CASSPGGTNYGYTF
J gene: TRBJ2-1; V gene: TRBV7-9; clone size: many; D gene: TRBD2; CDR3 DNA: TGTGCCAGCAGCTTTTACCCGGGGGGGCCCTACAATGAGCAGTTCTTC; CDR3 protein: CASSFYPGGPYNEQFF
J gene: TRBJ1-1; V gene: TRBV20-1; clone size: .; D gene: TRBD1; CDR3 DNA: TGCAGTGCTAGAAACGCACAGGGGGCGGCCTTTATTGAGATAATGAACACTGAAGCTTTCTTT; CDR3 protein: CSARNAQGAAFIEIMNTEAFF
J gene: TRBJ1-1; V gene: TRBV27; clone size: .; D gene: .; CDR3 DNA: TGTGCCAGCAGTCCCCAGGGAGGGGAGTCTGAAGCTTTCTTT; CDR3 protein: CASSPQGGESEAFF
J gene: TRBJ2-1; V gene: TRBV14; clone size: .; D gene: TRBD1; CDR3 DNA: TGTGCCAGCAGCCAGGCCACAGGGGGCGTTGAGCAGTTCTTC; CDR3 protein: CASSQATGGVEQFF
J gene: TRBJ2-3; V gene: TRBV2; clone size: few; D gene: TRBD2; CDR3 DNA: TGTGCCAGCAGTCCCCCCCGGGGCGGGGGGCAGCCAGATACGCAGTATTTT; CDR3 protein: CASSPPRGGGQPDTQYF
J gene: TRBJ2-6; V gene: TRBV2; clone size: .; D gene: .; CDR3 DNA: TGTGCCAGCAGTGATTATAGTTCTGGGGCCAACGTCCTGACTTTC; CDR3 protein: CASSDYSSGANVLTF
J gene: TRBJ2-1; V gene: TRBV4-1; clone size: .; D gene: TRBD1; CDR3 DNA: TGCGCCAGCAGCCAAGGCTTACAGGGGGTTGAGCAGTTCTTC; CDR3 protein: CASSQGLQGVEQFF
J gene: TRBJ1-6; V gene: TRBV11-2; clone size: many; D gene: .; CDR3 DNA: TGTGCCAGCAGCTTCTCCCCCCGACTGATGCTCAATTCACCCCTCCACTTT; CDR3 protein: CASSFSPRLMLNSPLHF
J gene: TRBJ2-5; V gene: TRBV7-8; clone size: .; D gene: .; CDR3 DNA: TGTGCCAGCAGCTTCGAGGAAGAGACCCAGTACTTC; CDR3 protein: CASSFEEETQYF
J gene: TRBJ2-3; V gene: TRBV12-5; clone size: .; D gene: .; CDR3 DNA: TGTGCTAGTGGTTTGGACGGGGAAGCGACAGATACGCAGTATTTT; CDR3 protein: CASGLDGEATDTQYF
J gene: TRBJ2-7; V gene: TRBV5-1; clone size: many; D gene: .; CDR3 DNA: TGCGCCAGCAGAAGTGACAACCTACGAGGGCAGTACTTC; CDR3 protein: CASRSDNLRGQYF
J gene: TRBJ1-5; V gene: TRBV13; clone size: .; D gene: .; CDR3 DNA: TGTGCCAGCAGTCGACAGTTCAATCAGCCCCAGCATTTT; CDR3 protein: CASSRQFNQPQHF
J gene: TRBJ2-1; V gene: TRBV29-1; clone size: many; D gene: TRBD1; CDR3 DNA: TGCAGCGTGGGACAGACATACAATGAGCAGTTCTTC; CDR3 protein: CSVGQTYNEQFF